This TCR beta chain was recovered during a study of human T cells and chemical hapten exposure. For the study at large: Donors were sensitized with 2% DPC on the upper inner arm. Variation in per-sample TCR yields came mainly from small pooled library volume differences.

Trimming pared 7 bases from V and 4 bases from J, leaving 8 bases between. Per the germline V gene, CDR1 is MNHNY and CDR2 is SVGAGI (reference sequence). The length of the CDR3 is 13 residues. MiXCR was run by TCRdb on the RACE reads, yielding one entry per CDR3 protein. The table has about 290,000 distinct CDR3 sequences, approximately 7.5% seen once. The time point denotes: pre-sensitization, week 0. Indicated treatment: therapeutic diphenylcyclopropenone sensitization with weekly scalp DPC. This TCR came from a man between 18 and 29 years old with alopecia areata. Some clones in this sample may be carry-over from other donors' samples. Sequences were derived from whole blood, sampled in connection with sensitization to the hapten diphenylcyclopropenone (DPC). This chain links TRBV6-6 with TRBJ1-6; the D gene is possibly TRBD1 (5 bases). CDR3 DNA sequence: TGTGCCAGCAAAGAGGGGTATAATTCACCCCTCCACTTT. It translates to CASKEGYNSPLHF.